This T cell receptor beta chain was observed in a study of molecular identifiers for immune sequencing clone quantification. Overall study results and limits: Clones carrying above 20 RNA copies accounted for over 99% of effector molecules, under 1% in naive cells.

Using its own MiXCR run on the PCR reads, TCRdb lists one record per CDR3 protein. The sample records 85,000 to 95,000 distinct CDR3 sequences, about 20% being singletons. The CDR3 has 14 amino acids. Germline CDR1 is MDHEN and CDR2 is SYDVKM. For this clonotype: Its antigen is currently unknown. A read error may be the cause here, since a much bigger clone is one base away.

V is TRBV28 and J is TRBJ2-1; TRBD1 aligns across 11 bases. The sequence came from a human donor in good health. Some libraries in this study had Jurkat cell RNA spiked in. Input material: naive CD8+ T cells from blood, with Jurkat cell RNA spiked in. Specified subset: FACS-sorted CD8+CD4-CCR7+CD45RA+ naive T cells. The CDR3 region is CASSPGQGAYEQSF. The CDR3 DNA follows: TGTGCCAGCAGCCCTGGACAGGGGGCGTATGAGCAGTCCTTC.